This passage covers 19 T cell receptor beta chains from one sample sequenced in a study of response to subunit inactivated influenza vaccine. Via MiXCR, TCRdb re-called the RT-PCR reads, giving one row per CDR3 protein. Of 500,000 to 600,000 distinct CDR3 sequences in the sample, about an eighth were seen once. Sequencing was performed on PBMCs from blood, taken on the day of vaccination. These receptor sequences come from a man over 45 who received an inactivated influenza vaccine.

This CDR3 is CASSDRGGRNTGELFF. In DNA, the CDR3 is TGCGCCAGCAGTGACCGAGGGGGCCGGAACACCGGGGAGCTGTTTTTT. This chain connects TRBV10-1 to TRBJ2-2; 7 positions agree with TRBD1. This CDR3 contains 16 residues. J lost 1 base, V lost 3 bases, and 5 bases had no gene match. Looked up from germline, CDR1 is WNHNN and CDR2 is SYGVQD (reference sequence).

The chain carries TRBV30 and TRBJ2-5; D gene uncertain. The CDR3 has 12 amino acids. The germline gives CDR1 GTSNPN, CDR2 SVGIG (reference sequence). Between the trimmed V and J ends, which lost 0 bases and 1 base, there was a span of 3 bases. The CDR3 is CAWSVFQETQYF. The CDR3 DNA follows: TGTGCCTGGAGTGTATTCCAAGAGACCCAGTACTTC.

The rearrangement joins TRBV5-1 to TRBJ2-3, with D possibly TRBD1 on 6 matching bases. Germline CDR1 and CDR2: SGHRS and YFSETQ. This CDR3 has 14 amino acids. V was cut by 4 bases and J by 1 base, with 10 bases left in between. The CDR3 here is CASSHRDRTDTQYF. The CDR3 nucleotides are TGCGCCAGCAGCCACAGGGACCGCACAGATACGCAGTATTTT. Full variable domain (outside the CDR3, taken from reference TRBV5-1 and TRBJ2-3): KAGVTQTPRYLIKTRGQQVTLSCSPISGHRSVSWYQQTPGQGLQFLFEYFSETQRNKGNFPGRFSGRQFSNSRSEMNVSTLELGDSALYLCASSHRDRTDTQYFGPGTRLTVL.

This clonotype came up a few times. CDR3 residues: CASSQDGRGTDTQYF. The CDR3, as DNA: TGTGCCAGCAGCCAAGATGGGCGGGGAACAGATACGCAGTATTTT. V and J are TRBV4-2 and TRBJ2-3, with D possibly TRBD2 on 6 matching bases. Germline V gene data show CDR1 as LGHNA and CDR2 as YNFKEQ. The V and J ends lost 0 bases and 3 bases respectively, with 10 bases between them. The CDR3 totals 15 residues.

This clonotype was detected a few times. The chain joins TRBV12-3 or TRBV12-4 to TRBJ1-5; D is ambiguous. This CDR3 is built from 18 residues. The V end was cut by 2 bases, the J end by 2 bases, with 19 bases between. The chain's CDR3 is CASSLTLEAYEGNQPQHF. CDR3 sequence (DNA): TGTGCCAGCAGTTTAACGCTGGAGGCGTATGAGGGCAATCAGCCCCAGCATTTT.

The chain recombines TRBV20-1 with TRBJ1-1; no definite D call. The CDR3 loop spans 12 amino acids. In germline, CDR1 is DFQATT, CDR2 SNEGSKA (reference sequence). The V end lost 2 bases, the J end lost 3 bases, and 7 bases lay between the germline ends. Here the CDR3 reads CSARNVDTEAFF. The CDR3 nucleotides read TGCAGTGCTAGAAACGTGGACACTGAAGCTTTCTTT.

This sequence joins TRBV3-1 and TRBJ2-5, with TRBD1 identical over 7 bases. J gave up 4 bases and V 0 bases, and 11 bases lay outside the gene matches. Germline V lookup: CDR1 LGHDT, CDR2 YNNKEL (reference sequence). The CDR3 loop spans 17 amino acids. CDR3 DNA: TGTGCCAGCAGCCAAGATGGGGACAGCTCGGCTGGAGAGACCCAGTACTTC. Translated, it gives CASSQDGDSSAGETQYF.

This clonotype was seen at least ten times. V usage is TRBV5-1 and J usage is TRBJ1-2, with D unclear. V was clipped by 0 bases and J by 4 bases, with 7 bases between them. Per the germline V gene, CDR1 is SGHRS and CDR2 is YFSETQ. The CDR3 sequence is 13 residues long. Written as DNA, the CDR3 is TGCGCCAGCAGCTTGGCGGTGACCTATGGCTACACCTTC. This translates into CASSLAVTYGYTF.

This clonotype showed up many times. The chain links TRBV5-1 to TRBJ2-5; 7 positions match TRBD2. CDR3 length equals 16 residues. The trim removed 2 bases at V and 5 bases at J, leaving 12 bases unmatched. Germline CDR1 reads SGHRS; CDR2 reads YFSETQ. As DNA, the CDR3 is TGCGCCAGCAGCTTTTCTTTAACGGGAGGTCGGGAGACCCAGTACTTC. Its protein is CASSFSLTGGRETQYF.

The V and J genes are TRBV20-1 and TRBJ2-1, with 11 bases lining up with TRBD2. CDR3 length equals 17 residues. Germline CDR1 and CDR2: DFQATT and SNEGSKA (reference sequence). After removal of 6 bases from V and 7 bases from J, the junction contained 17 bases not matched to a gene. This chain's CDR3 is CSATGTSGRLGINEQFF. As DNA, the CDR3 is TGCAGTGCCACCGGGACTAGCGGACGACTTGGTATAAATGAGCAGTTCTTC.

This clonotype was seen repeatedly, ten times or more. The rearrangement links TRBV10-3 to TRBJ2-7; D is perhaps TRBD2 (6 bases). Trimming took 6 bases from V and 3 from J, leaving 6 bases between them. This CDR3 comprises 11 residues. The germline V gene encodes CDR1 ENHRY and CDR2 SYGVKD. CDR3 in amino acids: CAIRDYYEQYF. The CDR3 DNA is TGTGCCATCAGGGACTACTACGAGCAGTACTTC.

V gene TRBV6-5 combines with J gene TRBJ2-5; 7 bases are shared with TRBD1. The germline CDR1 and CDR2 sequences are MNHEY and SVGAGI. The trim removed 4 bases at V and 6 bases at J, leaving 14 bases unmatched. This CDR3 has 16 residues. CDR3 DNA sequence: TGTGCCAGCAGTTCAATAGGGACAGCGAGATTGAAGACCCAGTACTTC. Translating gives CASSSIGTARLKTQYF.

In its sample, this clonotype was seen a few times. V gene TRBV7-8 combines with J gene TRBJ2-1, with 9 bases fitting TRBD2. V dropped 4 bases and J dropped 9; count of bases not matched to a gene: 13. Germline-derived CDR1 and CDR2 are SGHVS and FQNEAQ. The CDR3 runs 16 residues. The CDR3 coding sequence is TGTGCCAGCAGCTCACGTCGCATAGCGGGAGTCCGTGAGCAGTTCTTC. Translated, it gives CASSSRRIAGVREQFF.

In this sample, this clonotype turned up a few times. The chain recombines TRBV5-1 with TRBJ1-1; no clear D. V lost 4 bases and J 5 bases, leaving 21 bases between the germline ends. CDR1 and CDR2 from the germline V gene are SGHRS and YFSETQ. This CDR3 has 16 residues. Here the CDR3 reads CASSLGTGAAETEAFF. CDR3 nucleotide sequence: TGCGCCAGCAGCCTCGGTACTGGCGCGGCGGAGACTGAAGCTTTCTTT.

This sequence joins TRBV10-3 and TRBJ2-1; 12 nucleotides align to TRBD2. This CDR3 region has 16 residues. CDR1 and CDR2 from the germline V gene are ENHRY and SYGVKD. V lost 3 bases, J lost 4 bases, and 4 bases stayed unmatched. This CDR3 is CAISELAGGGYNEQFF. DNA of the CDR3: TGTGCCATCAGTGAACTAGCGGGAGGAGGATACAATGAGCAGTTCTTC.

This clonotype appeared a few times. The rearrangement links TRBV10-3 to TRBJ1-5, with a possible D match to TRBD1 (5 bases). The CDR3 length is 13 residues. Germline V CDR1 and CDR2: ENHRY, SYGVKD. V was cut by 5 bases and J by 4 bases, with 9 bases left in between. The CDR3 sequence is CAISPGGNQPQHF. The CDR3, as DNA: TGTGCCATCAGTCCCGGGGGGAATCAGCCCCAGCATTTT.

The chain joins TRBV12-3 or TRBV12-4 to TRBJ2-7; 9 nucleotides agree with TRBD1. Unmatched junction bases numbered 7, after V lost 6 bases and J lost 4 bases. CDR3 length: 14 residues. The CDR3 DNA reads as TGTGCCAGCAGCCAACAGGGGGCGAGATACGAGCAGTACTTC. This codes for CASSQQGARYEQYF.

This clonotype was detected a few times. The chain carries TRBV2 and TRBJ2-1; 7 bases map to TRBD2. The ends lost 6 bases at V and 0 bases at J; junction bases unmatched: 17. CDR3 length: 19 residues. Germline V gene data show CDR1 as SNHLY and CDR2 as FYNNEI. CDR3 residues: CASSAVGHFPGGSYNEQFF. CDR3 DNA sequence: TGTGCCAGCAGCGCCGTGGGGCACTTCCCGGGGGGCTCCTACAATGAGCAGTTCTTC.

This clonotype appeared many times. CDR3 region: CAIIPLGSGGELFF. The DNA of the CDR3 is TGTGCCATCATCCCCCTGGGTTCGGGCGGGGAGCTGTTTTTT. The rearrangement uses TRBV12-3 or TRBV12-4 and TRBJ2-2; D unclear. Trimming removed 10 bases from V and 7 bases from J, with 19 bases in between. The length of the CDR3 is 14 residues.